Presented here are 4 T cell receptor beta chains from one specimen sequenced in a study of human T cells and chemical hapten exposure. The sample's time point: patch test 2, 6 weeks after DPC sensitization. Stated treatment: therapeutic diphenylcyclopropenone sensitization with weekly scalp DPC. TCRdb redid the calling of the RACE reads with MiXCR, one entry per CDR3 protein. The repertoire holds approximately 68,000 distinct CDR3 sequences, with 7.5% to 9.5% as singletons. Sample: whole blood, taken in connection with sensitization to the hapten diphenylcyclopropenone (DPC). Every receptor here comes from a woman in her 50s with alopecia areata. Some clones in this sample may be carry-over from other donors' samples.

This clonotype has more than one count but fewer than ten. Here the CDR3 DNA reads TGCAGTGCACCTTCAGGGACTGAAGCTTTCTTT. Translating gives CSAPSGTEAFF. The chain has TRBV20-1 and TRBJ1-1; D is possibly TRBD1 (5 bases). V dropped 6 bases and J dropped 5 bases, with 10 bases sitting between them. The length of the CDR3 is 11 residues. CDR1 and CDR2 from the germline V gene are DFQATT and SNEGSKA (reference sequence).

This clonotype turned up a few times. This chain links TRBV7-2 with TRBJ2-1; D unresolved. V was clipped by 3 bases and J by 10 bases, with 10 bases between them. Germline V gene data show CDR1 as SGHTA and CDR2 as FQGNSA. The CDR3 has 12 residues. The CDR3 DNA follows: TGTGCCAGCAGCTTTTCTATTTCGGAGCAGTTCTTC. This gives the protein CASSFSISEQFF.

This clonotype turned up a few times. The chain recombines TRBV4-1 with TRBJ1-4, with 9 bases lining up with TRBD1. Trimming removed 0 bases from V and 7 bases from J; junction bases left unmatched: 6. From germline, CDR1 is MGHRA and CDR2 YSYEKL. This CDR3 region has 16 residues. In nucleotides, the CDR3 is TGCGCCAGCAGCCAAGAATCGACAGGGGGTCTTGAAAAACTGTTTTTT. Translated: CASSQESTGGLEKLFF.

This chain links TRBV21-1 with TRBJ2-5; the D call of TRBD2 is as the table states it, not checked on the DNA. TRBV21-1 is a documented pseudogene. This CDR3 region has 19 residues. The DNA of the CDR3 is TGTGCCAGCAATTGTGGAGCGGGAGGACGGGTAGTTTTCGGAGAGACCCAGTACTTC. Translating it yields CASNCGAGGRVVFGETQYF.